This T cell receptor (beta chain) stems from a study of T cells in Graves' hyperthyroidism and ophthalmopathy. TCR beta CDR3 region amplification was performed from RNA transcripts. First-round RT-PCR targeting the TCR CDR3 was performed with the HTBI primer set. TCRdb used MiXCR to reprocess the multiplex PCR reads, holding one entry per CDR3 protein. In the table there are 490,000 or so distinct CDR3 sequences, 46% of which are singletons. This clonotype showed up many times. The CDR3 has 15 amino acids. Germline CDR1 is SNHLY and CDR2 is FYNNEI. Trimming removed 2 bases at V and 3 bases at J, with 13 bases between.

The chain joins TRBV2 to TRBJ1-2; D perhaps matches TRBD1 (6 bases). The sequencing sample was made of peripheral blood or thyroid tissue (not recorded which). The clonotype comes from an adult woman with Graves' disease, either hyperthyroidism or ophthalmopathy (not recorded which). This CDR3 is CASSEWAEGDYGYTF. In nucleotides, the CDR3 is TGTGCCAGCAGTGAATGGGCAGAGGGGGACTATGGCTACACCTTC. The whole variable domain, filled in from reference TRBV2 and TRBJ1-2, reads EPEVTQTPSHQVTQMGQEVILRCVPISNHLYFYWYRQILGQKVEFLVSFYNNEISEKSEIFDDQFSVERPDGSNFTLKIRSTKLEDSAMYFCASSEWAEGDYGYTFGSGTRLTVV.